Given below is one T cell receptor beta chain in context. Its antigen specificity is not known. Base qualities are not at hand, and no much larger clone is one base apart. These data originate in a study of T-cell memory formation after mild COVID-19 (dated by TCRdb to about 2021). Background for the entire study: TCR sequence clusters from the two donors were largely donor specific. In a couple of donors, T-cell clones that expanded and contracted after mild COVID-19 were followed by sequencing TCRalpha and TCRbeta repertoires longitudinally. Two young, previously healthy adult volunteers made up the cohort, one male and one female.

The germline V gene yields KGHSH for CDR1 and LQKENI for CDR2. Between the V and J ends, shortened by 5 bases and 3 bases respectively, the junction contains 11 bases. Including the terminal cysteine and phenylalanine, the CDR3 comprises 13 residues. The CDR3 DNA has 39 bases and is translated from base 1. Study-wide findings and limitations: Only two mild cases were covered in the study, and larger cohorts including severe cases with pre-infection samples were considered necessary. The detection of some responding clones in pre-infection memory suggests that pre-existing cross-reactive memory T cells joined the SARS-CoV-2 response. Balanced CD4/CD8 phenotypes were observed for clones contracting from day 15 to 85, whereas a bias towards CD4+ was observed for a second wave of clones expanding from day 15 to 37. Whether the second-wave clones peaking on day 37 were SARS-CoV-2 specific was not confirmed. Contracting CD4+ clones turned up mainly in the CM and EM memory subsets, whereas EMRA was where CD8+ clones were enriched.

TCRdb shows the sequencer as Illumina NovaSeq 6000. cDNA libraries for TCRalpha and TCRbeta were prepared by 5'RACE using constant-segment primers, with sample barcodes and unique molecular identifiers added. RNA was extracted from every sample with Trizol reagent. Library amplification was performed in two PCR steps, and a second sample barcode and Illumina TruSeq adapters were introduced in the second step. The libraries were sequenced on an Illumina NovaSeq using 2 x 150 bp paired-end reads. Turning to the authors' computational methods: The reads were demultiplexed and collapsed into UMI-guided consensus sequences using migec v1.2.7. With mixcr v2.1.11, UMI consensuses were aligned to TRA and TRB V and J templates and assembled into clonotypes. A clonotype was counted as expanded or contracted only when both edgeR and NoisET called the clonotype significant, with the noise models trained on biological replicates. For edgeR calls, the cutoffs were a false discovery rate-adjusted p below 0.01 and a log2 fold-change threshold of 1. As an exploratory analysis of dynamics, max-normalized trajectories of the 1000 most abundant clonotypes were examined with PCA combined with hierarchical clustering. Each responding clone was given a CD4 or CD8 phenotype based on the CD4+ and CD8+ repertoires, which had been sequenced separately. TCRdb handled the public reads itself, with Q25 trimming in fastp and clone calling in MiXCR, and kept productive beta chains. Every entry covers one CDR3 protein and lists the most common genes and DNA from its rows. The V and J calls come from TCRdb's annotation, not from the publication. This sample is represented by a few hundred thousand distinct CDR3 sequences; about a fifth of them were singletons. The ten top clones hold roughly 8.3% of the sample.

Ficoll-Paque density gradient centrifugation was the method used to isolate PBMCs. The specimen was PBMCs or a T cell subset sorted from them (not recorded which). The origin of this receptor is an adult woman who had mild COVID-19 (a few samples of this study predate the infection). The sample titles of this study are shuffled in the database, so cell type and time point are left out; the donor was told from shared clones. The chain links TRBV18 with TRBJ2-7; the D gene is unclear. The DNA sequence is given as TGTGCCAGCTCAATCCAGTCCCGCTACGAGCAGTACTTC. Its product reads: CASSIQSRYEQYF.